This TCR beta chain came from a study of T-cell memory formation after mild COVID-19. General observations from the study: Pre-infection memory already had some responding clones, implying cross-reactive memory joined.

The trim removed 8 bases at V and 5 bases at J, leaving 9 bases unmatched. Germline V gene lookup returns CDR1 MGHRA and CDR2 YSYEKL. The CDR3 contains 14 residues. With regard to this clonotype: Its antigen remains unknown.

TCRdb itself ran the 5' RACE reads through MiXCR, one entry per CDR3 protein. Of around 450,000 distinct CDR3 sequences in the sample, roughly 20% are singletons; the top ten hold around 8%. Sequenced: PBMCs or a T cell subset sorted from them (not recorded which). This receptor was obtained from an adult woman who had mild COVID-19 (a few samples of this study predate the infection). Cell type and time point are not known. This chain connects TRBV4-1 to TRBJ2-7; 10 nucleotides align to TRBD2. CDR3 sequence: CASGPRSGGDEQYF. The DNA for the CDR3 is TGCGCCAGCGGGCCCCGGAGCGGGGGGGACGAGCAGTACTTC.